Listed below are T cell receptor beta chains from one sample, sequenced in a study of T cell responses to AZD1222 COVID-19 vaccine. The assay was immunoSEQ multiplex PCR, and TCRdb's table has in-frame clones only and misses some. The repertoire consists of about 130,000 clones, with about 90% occurring once and the leading ten covering more than 9%. Sequences were derived from peripheral blood, sampled on day 0 of AZD1222 vaccination. Receptors were obtained from an adult in good health. Each CDR3 is given with its conserved first and last residue. The D gene is left open where the match is weak. Clone size is given for some rows only: seen once, a few or many times, or a class if the clone is expanded.

CDR3aa: CASTLTGGSSPLHF; CDR3nt: TGTGCCAGTACCCTGACAGGGGGCTCTTCACCCCTCCACTTT; d_gene: TRBD1; abundance: once; j_gene: TRBJ1-6; v_gene: TRBV19
CDR3aa: CSVVGGGNYGYTF; CDR3nt: TGCAGCGTGGTCGGGGGGGGGAACTATGGCTACACCTTC; d_gene: .; abundance: .; j_gene: TRBJ1-2; v_gene: TRBV29-1
CDR3aa: CASSHNPVGGLGGSNTGELFF; CDR3nt: TGCGCCAGCAGCCACAACCCCGTCGGGGGACTAGGAGGCTCGAACACCGGGGAGCTGTTTTTT; d_gene: TRBD2; abundance: .; j_gene: TRBJ2-2; v_gene: TRBV4-3
CDR3aa: CASSLGLAGALSTDTQYF; CDR3nt: TGTGCCAGCAGCTTGGGACTAGCGGGGGCCCTTAGCACAGATACGCAGTATTTT; d_gene: TRBD2; abundance: .; j_gene: TRBJ2-3; v_gene: TRBV5-4
CDR3aa: CASQRTRVNTGELFF; CDR3nt: TGTGCCAGCCAGAGAACCAGGGTTAACACCGGGGAGCTGTTTTTT; d_gene: .; abundance: .; j_gene: TRBJ2-2; v_gene: TRBV2
CDR3aa: CASSQTQGPSYEQYF; CDR3nt: TGCGCCAGCAGCCAAACACAGGGGCCCTCCTACGAGCAGTACTTC; d_gene: TRBD1; abundance: few; j_gene: TRBJ2-7; v_gene: TRBV4-3
CDR3aa: CAISESIADPVNPYEQYF; CDR3nt: TGTGCCATCAGTGAGTCGATAGCGGATCCAGTAAACCCCTACGAGCAGTACTTC; d_gene: .; abundance: .; j_gene: TRBJ2-7; v_gene: TRBV10-3
CDR3aa: CASSLEGFGNTIYF; CDR3nt: TGTGCCAGCTCACTGGAGGGGTTTGGAAACACCATATATTTT; d_gene: .; abundance: .; j_gene: TRBJ1-3; v_gene: TRBV18
CDR3aa: CASSLSGPPGEQYF; CDR3nt: TGTGCCAGCAGCCTCTCGGGCCCCCCGGGGGAGCAGTACTTC; d_gene: .; abundance: .; j_gene: TRBJ2-7; v_gene: TRBV7-9
CDR3aa: CASSLGGATSYNEQFF; CDR3nt: TGTGCCAGCAGCTTGGGAGGGGCTACCTCCTACAATGAGCAGTTCTTC; d_gene: .; abundance: few; j_gene: TRBJ2-1; v_gene: TRBV5-4
CDR3aa: CASSQYLGQSNQPQHF; CDR3nt: TGCGCCAGCAGCCAATACTTGGGACAGAGCAATCAGCCCCAGCATTTT; d_gene: TRBD1; abundance: .; j_gene: TRBJ1-5; v_gene: TRBV4-3
CDR3aa: CASTANRESSPLHF; CDR3nt: TGTGCCAGCACCGCCAACCGGGAGAGTTCACCCCTCCACTTT; d_gene: .; abundance: .; j_gene: TRBJ1-6; v_gene: TRBV21-1
CDR3aa: CASSFDQRDYNEQFF; CDR3nt: TGTGCCAGCAGTTTTGATCAGCGGGACTACAATGAGCAGTTCTTC; d_gene: TRBD2; abundance: .; j_gene: TRBJ2-1; v_gene: TRBV28
CDR3aa: CASSFGLGTEAFF; CDR3nt: TGTGCCAGCAGTTTCGGGCTAGGCACTGAAGCTTTCTTT; d_gene: .; abundance: .; j_gene: TRBJ1-1; v_gene: TRBV27
CDR3aa: CASSPQARFAAGYTF; CDR3nt: TGTGCCAGCAGTCCGCAGGCCCGATTCGCTGCTGGCTACACCTTC; d_gene: .; abundance: .; j_gene: TRBJ1-2; v_gene: TRBV6-5
CDR3aa: CATSRGTSSTDTQYF; CDR3nt: TGTGCCACCAGTCGAGGGACGTCTAGCACAGATACGCAGTATTTT; d_gene: .; abundance: .; j_gene: TRBJ2-3; v_gene: TRBV24-1
CDR3aa: CASSLIGRGTHTDTQYF; CDR3nt: TGTGCCAGCAGTTTGATTGGGCGGGGCACCCACACAGATACGCAGTATTTT; d_gene: .; abundance: .; j_gene: TRBJ2-3; v_gene: TRBV27
CDR3aa: CASSRSGDDYGYTF; CDR3nt: TGCGCCAGCAGCCGTTCGGGGGACGACTATGGCTACACCTTC; d_gene: .; abundance: .; j_gene: TRBJ1-2; v_gene: TRBV5-1
CDR3aa: CASSVGVGGVHYQETQYF; CDR3nt: TGTGCCAGCAGCGTAGGTGTCGGGGGGGTTCACTACCAAGAGACCCAGTACTTC; d_gene: TRBD2; abundance: .; j_gene: TRBJ2-5; v_gene: TRBV9
CDR3aa: CASSPWVAGGGDTQYF; CDR3nt: TGTGCCAGCAGTCCCTGGGTAGCGGGGGGTGGAGATACGCAGTATTTT; d_gene: TRBD2; abundance: .; j_gene: TRBJ2-3; v_gene: TRBV3-1/TRBV3-2
CDR3aa: CASSIWGWDEQFF; CDR3nt: TGTGCCAGTTCGATCTGGGGGTGGGATGAGCAGTTCTTC; d_gene: .; abundance: .; j_gene: TRBJ2-1; v_gene: TRBV19
CDR3aa: CASNGLSGYTF; CDR3nt: TGTGCCAGCAATGGGTTGAGCGGCTACACCTTC; d_gene: .; abundance: .; j_gene: TRBJ1-2; v_gene: TRBV12-3/TRBV12-4
CDR3aa: CASSEGSGGYTGELFF; CDR3nt: TGTGCCAGCAGTGAAGGTAGCGGGGGATACACCGGGGAGCTGTTTTTT; d_gene: TRBD2; abundance: .; j_gene: TRBJ2-2; v_gene: TRBV6-1
CDR3aa: CASSLKRGRDREYEQYF; CDR3nt: TGCGCCAGCAGTCTAAAGCGGGGGCGGGACAGGGAATACGAGCAGTACTTC; d_gene: .; abundance: .; j_gene: TRBJ2-7; v_gene: TRBV23-1
CDR3aa: CASSSPYLAGGPSFTDTQYF; CDR3nt: TGTGCCAGCAGTTCGCCGTACCTAGCGGGAGGGCCTAGTTTCACAGATACGCAGTATTTT; d_gene: TRBD2; abundance: .; j_gene: TRBJ2-3; v_gene: TRBV28
CDR3aa: CASSVQMGTEAFF; CDR3nt: TGTGCCAGCAGTGTCCAGATGGGCACTGAAGCTTTCTTT; d_gene: .; abundance: .; j_gene: TRBJ1-1; v_gene: TRBV6-4
CDR3aa: CASSRGTGGNEQFF; CDR3nt: TGTGCCAGTAGCAGAGGGACAGGCGGAAATGAGCAGTTCTTC; d_gene: TRBD1; abundance: .; j_gene: TRBJ2-1; v_gene: TRBV19
CDR3aa: CASSHSPAGVYGYTF; CDR3nt: TGCGCCAGCAGCCATTCCCCCGCCGGGGTTTATGGCTACACCTTC; d_gene: .; abundance: .; j_gene: TRBJ1-2; v_gene: TRBV4-1
CDR3aa: CASSLGRGFATEAFF; CDR3nt: TGTGCCAGCAGCTTAGGCAGGGGCTTCGCCACTGAAGCTTTCTTT; d_gene: .; abundance: .; j_gene: TRBJ1-1; v_gene: TRBV11-1
CDR3aa: CAGPRDRGIANYGYTF; CDR3nt: TGTGCCGGGCCCCGGGACAGGGGGATAGCTAACTATGGCTACACCTTC; d_gene: TRBD1; abundance: .; j_gene: TRBJ1-2; v_gene: TRBV30
CDR3aa: CASSDIGLKGEQFF; CDR3nt: TGTGCCAGCAGTGACATCGGTTTAAAGGGTGAGCAGTTCTTC; d_gene: .; abundance: once; j_gene: TRBJ2-1; v_gene: TRBV6-4
CDR3aa: CSVALVQETQYF; CDR3nt: TGCAGCGTCGCCTTAGTTCAAGAGACCCAGTACTTC; d_gene: .; abundance: .; j_gene: TRBJ2-5; v_gene: TRBV29-1
CDR3aa: CASSTTTGFSEKLFF; CDR3nt: TGTGCCAGCAGCACCACGACAGGGTTTAGTGAAAAACTGTTTTTT; d_gene: TRBD1; abundance: .; j_gene: TRBJ1-4; v_gene: TRBV9
CDR3aa: CASSFGDSTEAFF; CDR3nt: TGCGCCAGCAGCTTCGGGGATTCGACTGAAGCTTTCTTT; d_gene: .; abundance: .; j_gene: TRBJ1-1; v_gene: TRBV5-1
CDR3aa: CATNRGRNTEAFF; CDR3nt: TGTGCCACCAACAGGGGCCGGAACACTGAAGCTTTCTTT; d_gene: TRBD1; abundance: .; j_gene: TRBJ1-1; v_gene: TRBV19
CDR3aa: CASSSGQVGLHNEQFF; CDR3nt: TGTGCCAGCAGCTCCGGACAGGTCGGGCTCCACAATGAGCAGTTCTTC; d_gene: TRBD1; abundance: .; j_gene: TRBJ2-1; v_gene: TRBV9
CDR3aa: CSASSAGVYEQYF; CDR3nt: TGCAGTGCTAGTTCTGCGGGCGTATACGAGCAGTACTTC; d_gene: .; abundance: few; j_gene: TRBJ2-7; v_gene: TRBV20-1
CDR3aa: CASSQRGMLDNEQFF; CDR3nt: TGTGCCAGCAGCCAACGAGGTATGCTGGACAATGAGCAGTTCTTC; d_gene: .; abundance: .; j_gene: TRBJ2-1; v_gene: TRBV3-1/TRBV3-2
CDR3aa: CASSQMDTLKAFF; CDR3nt: TGTGCCAGCAGCCAGATGGACACCCTCAAAGCTTTCTTT; d_gene: .; abundance: .; j_gene: TRBJ1-1; v_gene: TRBV14
CDR3aa: CASSPPGQGKSDTQYF; CDR3nt: TGTGCCAGCTCACCACCGGGACAGGGAAAGTCGGATACGCAGTATTTT; d_gene: TRBD1; abundance: .; j_gene: TRBJ2-3; v_gene: TRBV18
CDR3aa: CASSTGTGPPYEQYF; CDR3nt: TGTGCCAGCAGCACCGGGACAGGGCCTCCCTACGAGCAGTACTTC; d_gene: TRBD1; abundance: once; j_gene: TRBJ2-7; v_gene: TRBV5-4
CDR3aa: CASSESTDRGDTEAFF; CDR3nt: TGCGCCAGCAGTGAGTCGACGGACAGGGGAGACACTGAAGCTTTCTTT; d_gene: TRBD1; abundance: .; j_gene: TRBJ1-1; v_gene: TRBV10-1
CDR3aa: CASSSRTGRAYNEQFF; CDR3nt: TGTGCCAGCAGCTCCAGGACAGGGAGGGCTTACAATGAGCAGTTCTTC; d_gene: .; abundance: .; j_gene: TRBJ2-1; v_gene: TRBV7-2
CDR3aa: CATYGTSIHNEQFF; CDR3nt: TGTGCCACCTACGGGACTAGCATTCACAATGAGCAGTTCTTC; d_gene: TRBD2; abundance: .; j_gene: TRBJ2-1; v_gene: TRBV6-5
CDR3aa: CATQGTGTEAFF; CDR3nt: TGTGCCACTCAGGGGACGGGGACTGAAGCTTTCTTT; d_gene: .; abundance: .; j_gene: TRBJ1-1; v_gene: TRBV6-5
CDR3aa: CASSLGTLNEQYF; CDR3nt: TGTGCCAGCAGCCTAGGGACGCTCAACGAGCAGTACTTC; d_gene: .; abundance: .; j_gene: TRBJ2-7; v_gene: TRBV11-2
CDR3aa: CASSQAGRGSSLYEQYF; CDR3nt: TGTGCCAGCAGCCAAGCGGGCCGGGGGTCCAGCTTGTACGAGCAGTACTTC; d_gene: .; abundance: once; j_gene: TRBJ2-7; v_gene: TRBV3-1/TRBV3-2
CDR3aa: CASRNWGRGGGETQYF; CDR3nt: TGTGCCAGCAGGAATTGGGGCAGGGGAGGGGGAGAGACCCAGTACTTC; d_gene: .; abundance: .; j_gene: TRBJ2-5; v_gene: TRBV28
CDR3aa: CASSVAARPEETQYF; CDR3nt: TGTGCCAGCAGCGTAGCGGCTAGACCCGAGGAGACCCAGTACTTC; d_gene: .; abundance: .; j_gene: TRBJ2-5; v_gene: TRBV9
CDR3aa: CATSRDSVNSGNTIYF; CDR3nt: TGTGCCACCAGCAGAGATTCCGTTAACTCTGGAAACACCATATATTTT; d_gene: .; abundance: .; j_gene: TRBJ1-3; v_gene: TRBV15
CDR3aa: CASTSRGRQGIKGSSYNEQFF; CDR3nt: TGTGCCAGCACCTCCCGGGGGCGGCAGGGGATCAAGGGAAGCTCCTACAATGAGCAGTTCTTC; d_gene: .; abundance: .; j_gene: TRBJ2-1; v_gene: TRBV28
CDR3aa: CASSQAHPGELFF; CDR3nt: TGCGCCAGCAGCCAAGCACACCCCGGGGAGCTGTTTTTT; d_gene: .; abundance: .; j_gene: TRBJ2-2; v_gene: TRBV4-1
CDR3aa: CASSLTTGTYGYTF; CDR3nt: TGTGCCAGCAGCCTAACGACAGGGACATATGGCTACACCTTC; d_gene: TRBD1; abundance: once; j_gene: TRBJ1-2; v_gene: TRBV7-9
CDR3aa: CASRGGGHTGELFF; CDR3nt: TGTGCCAGCAGAGGGGGGGGCCATACCGGGGAGCTGTTTTTT; d_gene: .; abundance: .; j_gene: TRBJ2-2; v_gene: TRBV6-5
CDR3aa: CATQLGLFNYGYTF; CDR3nt: TGTGCCACCCAATTAGGGCTGTTTAACTATGGCTACACCTTC; d_gene: .; abundance: .; j_gene: TRBJ1-2; v_gene: TRBV6-5
CDR3aa: CAWSGGGYEQYF; CDR3nt: TGTGCCTGGAGCGGCGGGGGGTACGAGCAGTACTTC; d_gene: TRBD2; abundance: .; j_gene: TRBJ2-7; v_gene: TRBV30
CDR3aa: CASSSGKTSAASSYEQYF; CDR3nt: TGTGCCAGCAGCTCGGGCAAAACTAGCGCAGCCAGCTCCTACGAGCAGTACTTC; d_gene: TRBD2; abundance: few; j_gene: TRBJ2-7; v_gene: TRBV7-8
CDR3aa: CASSPRDRGVRGTEAFF; CDR3nt: TGTGCCAGCAGTCCCCGGGACAGGGGGGTGCGGGGCACTGAAGCTTTCTTT; d_gene: TRBD1; abundance: .; j_gene: TRBJ1-1; v_gene: TRBV28
CDR3aa: CASSVLAGGSDTQYF; CDR3nt: TGTGCCAGCAGTGTACTAGCGGGGGGTTCAGATACGCAGTATTTT; d_gene: TRBD2; abundance: .; j_gene: TRBJ2-3; v_gene: TRBV7-9
CDR3aa: CASRLTGTGNSPLHF; CDR3nt: TGTGCCAGCAGGCTTACCGGGACAGGAAATTCACCCCTCCACTTT; d_gene: TRBD1; abundance: .; j_gene: TRBJ1-6; v_gene: TRBV6-5